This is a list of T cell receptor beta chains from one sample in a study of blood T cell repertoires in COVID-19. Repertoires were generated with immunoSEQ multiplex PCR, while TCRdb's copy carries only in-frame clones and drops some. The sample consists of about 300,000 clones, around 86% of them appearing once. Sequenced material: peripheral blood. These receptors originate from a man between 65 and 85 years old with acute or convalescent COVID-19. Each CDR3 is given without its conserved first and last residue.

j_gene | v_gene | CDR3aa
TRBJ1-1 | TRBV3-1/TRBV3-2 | ASSHGQVMNTEAF
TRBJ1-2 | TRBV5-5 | ASSLGDFNYGYT
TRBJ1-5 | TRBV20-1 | SASETVNQPQH
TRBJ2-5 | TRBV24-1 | ATSDSRTSGGQETQY
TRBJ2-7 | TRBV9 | ASSVGGQAYEQY
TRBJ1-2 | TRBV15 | ATSPDGGNYGYT
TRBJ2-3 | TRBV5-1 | ASSQDRGTDTQY
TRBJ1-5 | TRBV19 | ASSRLSGDTNQPQH
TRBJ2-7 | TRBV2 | ASTQDRTLSYEQY
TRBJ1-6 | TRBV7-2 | ASSIDRGLDSPLH
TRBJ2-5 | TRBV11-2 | ASSLGASGYIETQY
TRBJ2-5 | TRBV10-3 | AISASTGTGWETQY
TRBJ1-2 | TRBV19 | ASSDADRGYGYT
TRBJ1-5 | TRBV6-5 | ASFGGLLPQH
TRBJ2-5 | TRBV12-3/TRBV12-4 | ASSLGQKETQY
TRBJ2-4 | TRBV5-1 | APGIQY
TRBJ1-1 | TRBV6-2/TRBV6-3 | ASSPQGWGTEAF
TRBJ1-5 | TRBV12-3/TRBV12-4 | ASTRVVGQPQH
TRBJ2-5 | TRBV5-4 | ASSYGTSGTDETQY
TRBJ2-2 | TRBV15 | ATSSHLDRAIGELF
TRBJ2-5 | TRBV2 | ASTQGETQY
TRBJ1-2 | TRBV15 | ATSRDLADYGYT
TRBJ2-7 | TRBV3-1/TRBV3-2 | ASSRKPSGTYEQY
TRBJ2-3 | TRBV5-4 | ASSRTSGSSDTQY
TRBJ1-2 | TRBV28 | ASSSEGQGRLYGYT
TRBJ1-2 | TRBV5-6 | ASSWLEGRQRNYGYT
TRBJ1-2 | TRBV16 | ASSQRQGSYGYT
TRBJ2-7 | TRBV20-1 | SASPGTLDEQY
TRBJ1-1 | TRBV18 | ASSPEGRGNTEAF
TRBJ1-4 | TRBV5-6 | ASSRGQGVLGKLF
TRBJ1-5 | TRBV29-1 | SVEGVNQPQH
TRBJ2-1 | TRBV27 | ASRAGTGGYNEQF
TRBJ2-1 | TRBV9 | ASSVEISGNEQF
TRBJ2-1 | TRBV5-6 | ASSSTLAYTYNEQF
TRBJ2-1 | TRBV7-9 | ASSFGLAGYNEQF
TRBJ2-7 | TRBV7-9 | ASSYGQGGIAYEQY
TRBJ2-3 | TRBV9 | ASSVDPAGYGDTQY
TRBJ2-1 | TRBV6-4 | AGGRGANNEQF
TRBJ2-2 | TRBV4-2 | ASSQANTNTGELF
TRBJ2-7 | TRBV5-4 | ASSRPTREQY
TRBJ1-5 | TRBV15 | ATSRGQAGIGNQPQH
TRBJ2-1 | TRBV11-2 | ASSSEISLGYNEQF
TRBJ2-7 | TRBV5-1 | ASSSSTSGGARYEQY
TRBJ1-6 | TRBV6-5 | ASGRDRDDSPLH
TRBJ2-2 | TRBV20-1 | SASWVTGATGELF
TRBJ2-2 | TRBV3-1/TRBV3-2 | ASSQGVQGGTGELF
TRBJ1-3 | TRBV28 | ASRQTGSGNTIY
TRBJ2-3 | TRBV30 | AWNLIAGGPEDTQY
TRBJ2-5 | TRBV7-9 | ASSLRTGSGETQY
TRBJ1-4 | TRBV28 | ASSRGGNEKLF
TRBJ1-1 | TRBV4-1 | ASSLTGGAPGTEAF
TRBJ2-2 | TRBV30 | AWSHSGGRTGELF
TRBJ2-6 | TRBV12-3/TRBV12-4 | VSTGAGANVLT
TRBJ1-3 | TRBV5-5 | ASSSLQGSGNTIY
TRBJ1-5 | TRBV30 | AWGLGSNQPQH
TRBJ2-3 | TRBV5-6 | ASRLSPTTGASDTQY
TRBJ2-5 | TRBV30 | AWSVLRQETQY
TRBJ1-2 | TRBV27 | ASSPDRGPGYGYT